The rows below give T cell receptor beta chains drawn from one sample of a study of post-analysis software for immune sequencing data. TCRdb recomputed calls from the PCR reads with MiXCR, one row per CDR3 protein. The profile shows about 800,000 distinct CDR3 sequences, 25% to 30% of them singletons. The sequencing sample was made of blood. The source of these receptors is a girl under 18 with multiple sclerosis. CDR3s include the opening cysteine and the closing phenylalanine or tryptophan. Each record gives: clone size, V gene, CDR3 protein. The listing skips clone size in some rows; elsewhere it reads once, few, many or a size class.

few | TRBV7-8 | CASERVGGAGANVLTF
- | TRBV10-1 | CASSESRQNQETQYF
few | TRBV6-6 | CASSTLGTPFYEQYF
few | TRBV4-1 | CASSQDRGGFYGYTF
- | TRBV5-1 | CASSLTSGGFYEQYF
few | TRBV5-4 | CASSLWFRDGEDTQYF
- | TRBV20-1 | CSARDWDRGYEQYF
- | TRBV5-1 | CASSFRGYSEKLFF
few | TRBV2 | CASAGAYNEQFF
- | TRBV29-1 | CSVVKGRQPQHF
few | TRBV10-3 | CAISDLGGEGYTF
- | TRBV5-1 | CASSTGQDGSPLHF
- | TRBV27 | CASSPWTSGRADELFF